Shown below are 25 T cell receptor beta chains from a single sample sequenced in a study of Graves' ophthalmopathy and Graves' hyperthyroidism. Amplification of the TCR beta CDR3 regions used RNA transcripts (as template). HTBI primers primed a first-round RT-PCR, and a second-round multiplex PCR followed. TCRdb re-derived calls from the multiplex PCR reads in MiXCR, one entry per CDR3 protein. Of about half a million distinct CDR3 sequences detected, 13% to 15% appear once; the ten largest clones hold roughly 9.8%. What was sequenced was blood. These receptors came from a woman aged 30 to 39 with Graves' ophthalmopathy.

This clonotype was found many times. The rearrangement links TRBV7-2 to TRBJ1-2; D may be TRBD1 (6 bases). V lost 6 bases and J lost 4, with 12 bases in between. The length of the CDR3 is 13 residues. Germline V gene sequence: CDR1 SGHTA, CDR2 FQGNSA. CDR3 sequence reads: CASSLQGPYGYTF. CDR3 nucleotide sequence: TGTGCCAGCAGTCTACAGGGACCCTATGGCTACACCTTC. The full variable domain, completed using reference TRBV7-2 and TRBJ1-2, is GAGVSQSPSNKVTEKGKDVELRCDPISGHTALYWYRQSLGQGLEFLIYFQGNSAPDKSGLPSDRFSAERTGGSVSTLTIQRTQQEDSAVYLCASSLQGPYGYTFGSGTRLTVV.

Many counts were recorded for this clonotype. The chain uses TRBV12-3 or TRBV12-4 and TRBJ2-2, with 10 positions matching TRBD1. This CDR3 comprises 15 residues. After removal of 4 bases from V and 6 bases from J, the junction contained 5 bases not matched to a gene. The CDR3 is CASSSDRGLAGELFF. The CDR3 region has the DNA TGTGCCAGCAGTTCGGACAGGGGGTTAGCCGGGGAGCTGTTTTTT.

This clonotype was seen more than once but under ten times. The DNA of the CDR3 is TGTGCCAGCATGCCCGGGGAGTCCCCCTACGAGCAGTACTTC. Translating gives CASMPGESPYEQYF. The gene calls are TRBV9 and TRBJ2-7; maybe TRBD2 (5 bases). The CDR3 has 14 residues. The V end lost 6 bases, the J end lost 2 bases, and 15 bases lay between the germline ends. CDR1 and CDR2 from the germline V gene are SGDLS and YYNGEE.

A few counts support this clonotype. The chain is built from TRBV30 and TRBJ1-1; 7 positions match TRBD1. CDR1 and CDR2 (germline): GTSNPN, SVGIG (reference sequence). J gave up 5 bases and V 2 bases, and 8 bases lay outside the gene matches. CDR3 length equals 14 residues. The CDR3 DNA reads TGTGCCTGGAGTTTTGAGTCAGGGGGAACTGAAGCTTTCTTT. As protein: CAWSFESGGTEAFF.

The sample holds a few counts of this clonotype. The rearrangement joins TRBV5-1 to TRBJ2-7, with D possibly being TRBD2 (6 bases). Germline V gene lookup returns CDR1 SGHRS and CDR2 YFSETQ. The length of the CDR3 is 13 residues. V was clipped by 3 bases and J by 7 bases, with 14 bases between them. The CDR3 bases are TGCGCCAGCAGCTCCGGGGAGGCGAGGGAGCAGTACTTC. Amino acid sequence: CASSSGEAREQYF.

This chain links TRBV5-5 with TRBJ2-2; D is uncertain. Germline V CDR1 and CDR2: SGHKS, YYEKEE (reference sequence). The CDR3 sequence is 15 residues long. V gave up 4 bases and J gave up 0 bases, with 10 bases separating them. CDR3 nucleotide sequence: TGTGCCAGCAGCCTGACACAATCGAACACCGGGGAGCTGTTTTTT. Encoded protein: CASSLTQSNTGELFF.

This clonotype occurred many times. This sequence joins TRBV12-3 or TRBV12-4 and TRBJ1-3, with 9 bases that match TRBD1. The CDR3 runs 15 residues. The ends lost 7 bases at V and 2 bases at J; junction bases unmatched: 6. Written as DNA, the CDR3 is TGTGCCAGCACCAAGGGGACAGGGACTGGAAACACCATATATTTT. It yields the protein CASTKGTGTGNTIYF.

This clonotype was seen at least ten times. The rearrangement uses TRBV6-1 and TRBJ1-1, with 8 bases aligning to TRBD1. The CDR3 extends over 13 amino acids. Germline assignment: CDR1 MNHNS and CDR2 SASEGT. Trimming removed 4 bases from V and 6 bases from J; junction bases left unmatched: 4. This CDR3 reads CASSAGQGSEAFF. The CDR3 DNA is TGTGCCAGCAGTGCAGGACAGGGCTCTGAAGCTTTCTTT.

The table lists this clonotype with many counts. The V and J genes are TRBV6-5 and TRBJ1-1, with D uncertain. CDR1 is MNHEY, CDR2 SVGAGI, per germline. The CDR3 runs 17 residues. The germline V and J ends were trimmed by 1 base and 5 bases, with 20 bases remaining between them. CDR3 residues: CASSYYYGRMLRTEAFF. The CDR3 DNA follows: TGTGCCAGCAGTTACTACTACGGCCGTATGTTGAGGACTGAAGCTTTCTTT.

In this sample, this clonotype turned up many times. The rearrangement uses TRBV12-3 or TRBV12-4 and TRBJ1-1; 7 bases are a match to TRBD1. Unmatched junction bases numbered 8, after V lost 5 bases and J lost 11 bases. The CDR3 runs to 12 residues. The CDR3 DNA reads TGTGCCAGCAGTCCCTCGGACAGGACGGCTTTCTTT. This encodes CASSPSDRTAFF.

The chain employs TRBV28 and TRBJ2-4; weak D call: TRBD2 (6 bases). The length of the CDR3 is 12 residues. CDR1 and CDR2 from the germline V gene are MDHEN and SYDVKM. The V and J ends lost 8 bases and 4 bases respectively, with 9 bases between them. DNA of the CDR3: TGTGCCAGCGGGGACTGGAAAAACATTCAGTACTTC. This encodes CASGDWKNIQYF.

There are many counts of this clonotype. The gene calls are TRBV15 and TRBJ2-5; a possible D gene is TRBD2 (7 bases). CDR1 and CDR2 (germline): LNHNV, YYDKDF (reference sequence). The CDR3 totals 14 residues. V lost 1 base to trimming and J lost 4 bases, with 10 bases between them. This CDR3 is CATSRGGGRETQYF. CDR3 nucleotides: TGTGCCACCAGCAGAGGGGGGGGCCGAGAGACCCAGTACTTC.

There are many counts of this clonotype. The J gene is TRBJ2-7, the V gene TRBV5-1, with D unresolved. The V end lost 3 bases, the J end lost 4 bases, and 14 bases lay between the germline ends. The CDR3 extends over 14 amino acids. Per germline, CDR1 SGHRS and CDR2 YFSETQ. The CDR3 coding sequence is TGCGCCAGCAGCTCGCGGTCCGAAGGTTACGAGCAGTACTTC. Protein sequence: CASSSRSEGYEQYF.

At least ten counts were recorded for this clonotype. V usage is TRBV6-5 and J usage is TRBJ2-4; tentative D call: TRBD1 (6 bases). Between the trimmed V and J ends, which lost 2 bases and 1 base, there was a span of 12 bases. The CDR3 has 16 residues. Germline V gives CDR1 MNHEY, CDR2 SVGAGI. CDR3 amino acids: CASSYGQPRAKNIQYF. Written as DNA, the CDR3 is TGTGCCAGCAGTTACGGACAGCCCAGGGCCAAAAACATTCAGTACTTC.

Ten or more counts support this clonotype. V usage is TRBV4-1 and J usage is TRBJ2-5; a weak D match, TRBD1 (5 bases). This CDR3 region has 15 residues. Per the germline V gene, CDR1 is MGHRA and CDR2 is YSYEKL. V lost 3 bases and J lost 1, with 12 bases in between. CDR3 amino acids: CASSHELDTQETQYF. As DNA, the CDR3 is TGCGCCAGCAGCCATGAGTTGGACACCCAAGAGACCCAGTACTTC.

V usage is TRBV6-1 and J usage is TRBJ1-1; no clear D. The CDR3 loop spans 14 amino acids. CDR1 and CDR2 from the germline V gene are MNHNS and SASEGT. Trimming removed 7 bases at V and 5 bases at J, with 17 bases between. The CDR3 nucleotides read TGTGCCAGCATACCGCACTCTCTGGGGACTGAAGCTTTCTTT. Its protein product is CASIPHSLGTEAFF.

The chain carries TRBV5-5 and TRBJ1-5; D is unresolved. CDR3 length equals 15 residues. Germline V gene lookup returns CDR1 SGHKS and CDR2 YYEKEE (reference sequence). Trimming stripped 2 bases from V and 1 base from J, with 10 bases between. CDR3 bases: TGTGCCAGCAGCTTAATAGGAAACAGCAATCAGCCCCAGCATTTT. Its protein is CASSLIGNSNQPQHF. The complete variable domain, with remaining parts taken from reference TRBV5-5 and TRBJ1-5, reads DAGVTQSPTHLIKTRGQQVTLRCSPISGHKSVSWYQQVLGQGPQFIFQYYEKEERGRGNFPDRFSARQFPNYSSELNVNALLLGDSALYLCASSLIGNSNQPQHFGDGTRLSIL.

The chain is built from TRBV30 and TRBJ1-5; D possibly corresponds to TRBD1 (6 bases). Between the trimmed V and J ends, which lost 3 bases and 5 bases, there was a span of 17 bases. Germline lookup yields CDR1 GTSNPN and CDR2 SVGIG (reference sequence). The CDR3 has 15 residues. This CDR3 reads CAWRQTRGPDQPQHF. CDR3 nucleotides: TGTGCCTGGAGACAAACCCGGGGGCCGGATCAGCCCCAGCATTTT.

For this clonotype: A read error is possible here, since a much larger clone lies one base away. J is TRBJ1-1 and V is TRBV28; D is possibly TRBD1 (5 bases). CDR3 length: 12 amino acids. Germline assignment: CDR1 MDHEN and CDR2 SYDVKM. The CDR3 bases are TGTGCCAGCACCCTCGGGGGGTCTGAAGCTTGCTTT. Protein: CASTLGGSEACF.

In this sample, this clonotype turned up many times. The chain uses TRBV4-1 and TRBJ2-7; D possibly corresponds to TRBD1 (5 bases). The CDR3 covers 17 residues. V shed 3 bases and J shed 3 bases, with 21 bases lying between them. From germline, CDR1 is MGHRA and CDR2 YSYEKL. The CDR3 protein is CASSQGRLGERGYEQYF. In nucleotides, the CDR3 is TGCGCCAGCAGCCAGGGTAGGCTTGGGGAAAGGGGCTACGAGCAGTACTTC.

Turning to this clonotype: This may arise from a read error, as a much more abundant clone is one base away. The V and J genes are TRBV20-1 and TRBJ1-1; 7 positions agree with TRBD1. The V gene's germline CDR1 is DFQATT and CDR2 SNEGSKA (reference sequence). This CDR3 comprises 13 residues. CDR3 DNA: TGCAGTGCTAGAGGACAGGGTCACACTGAAGCTTTATTT. It encodes CSARGQGHTEALF.

This clonotype was seen at least ten times. This rearrangement joins TRBV15 to TRBJ2-5; TRBD1 is a possible D gene (5 bases). V lost 6 bases and J lost 2, with 16 bases in between. CDR1 is LNHNV and CDR2 is YYDKDF in the germline V gene (reference sequence). The CDR3 extends over 15 amino acids. Here the CDR3 DNA reads TGTGCCACCAGTTCTTGGGGCGTTGGTCAAGAGACCCAGTACTTC. Protein: CATSSWGVGQETQYF.

This clonotype was counted at least ten times. The chain links TRBV27 to TRBJ1-2; 8 nucleotides agree with TRBD1. This CDR3 comprises 16 residues. CDR1 and CDR2 (germline): MNHEY, SMNVEV (reference sequence). With 5 bases clipped from V and 7 bases from J, the junction kept 15 bases outside the gene matches. The CDR3 nucleotides are TGTGCCAGCAGTCTCTCCCATCTGACAGGGGCTTCTGGCTACACCTTC. Its translation is CASSLSHLTGASGYTF.

The sample holds many counts of this clonotype. The rearrangement joins TRBV30 to TRBJ1-1, with 9 bases identical to TRBD1. Germline V lookup: CDR1 GTSNPN, CDR2 SVGIG (reference sequence). Trimming took 7 bases from V and 4 from J; bases not matched to a gene: 4. The CDR3 is 12 amino acids. The CDR3 DNA sequence: TGTGCCTCTGGACAGGGGCCCACTGAAGCTTTCTTT. This sequence encodes CASGQGPTEAFF.

The table lists this clonotype with many counts. The gene calls are TRBV7-8 and TRBJ1-2; maybe TRBD1 (5 bases). V lost 1 base to trimming and J lost 3 bases, with 12 bases between them. Germline CDR1 reads SGHVS; CDR2 reads FQNEAQ. The CDR3 is 15 residues long. The CDR3 protein is CASSLERRGHYGYTF. The CDR3 bases are TGTGCCAGCAGCTTAGAGCGGAGGGGACACTATGGCTACACCTTC.